The rows below give T cell receptor beta chains drawn from one sample of a study of technical replicates of blood from a handful of donors. Assay used: immunoSEQ multiplex PCR; TCRdb lists only in-frame clones, some missing. This sample has about 97,000 clones, with 95% to 96% found just once. The sequencing input was T cells isolated from PBMCs. The receptor source for this set is a human donor in good health. The CDR3 runs from the conserved cysteine through the conserved F or W. The D gene is left open where the match is weak. Where a row states a size, it is once, few, many or the class of an expanded clone; other rows omit it.

TRBJ2-2,TRBD1,few,TRBV10-1,CASSGGDRGANTGELFF,TGCGCCAGCAGTGGAGGGGACAGGGGGGCGAACACCGGGGAGCTGTTTTTT
TRBJ1-2,-,-,TRBV19,CASRPGVAYGYTF,TGTGCCAGCCGCCCCGGGGTCGCCTATGGCTACACCTTC
TRBJ2-3,-,once,TRBV4-1,CASSQARGWGTDTQYF,TGCGCCAGCAGCCAAGCCCGGGGATGGGGCACAGATACGCAGTATTTT
TRBJ2-2,-,once,TRBV6-5,CASSYSTSRDGELFF,TGTGCCAGCAGTTACTCTACTTCCAGGGACGGGGAGCTGTTTTTT
TRBJ2-1,TRBD2,-,TRBV7-6,CASSLSGGGGRSYNEQFF,TGTGCCAGCAGTCTTAGCGGGGGGGGAGGACGCTCCTACAATGAGCAGTTCTTC
TRBJ2-7,-,-,TRBV7-3,CASSLGKGNEQYF,TGTGCCAGCAGCTTAGGGAAGGGGAACGAGCAGTACTTC
TRBJ2-2,-,-,TRBV19,CASSIPRLDGELFF,TGTGCCAGTAGTATCCCTAGACTAGACGGGGAGCTGTTTTTT
TRBJ2-1,TRBD2,-,TRBV4-1,CASSPQRDRDEQFF,TGCGCCAGCAGCCCTCAGCGGGATCGGGATGAGCAGTTCTTC
TRBJ2-7,TRBD1,-,TRBV5-1,CASSLVDGTGTPYEQYF,TGCGCCAGCAGCTTGGTTGACGGGACAGGGACCCCCTACGAGCAGTACTTC
TRBJ2-7,TRBD2,-,TRBV11-1,CASSQLPIRGGSYEQYF,TGTGCCAGCAGCCAACTACCGATCCGCGGGGGCTCCTACGAGCAGTACTTC
TRBJ2-2,TRBD1,-,TRBV27,CASSRGQPNTGELFF,TGTGCCAGCAGTCGGGGACAGCCGAACACCGGGGAGCTGTTTTTT
TRBJ2-5,-,-,TRBV9,CASSVPNAPGAVETQYF,TGTGCCAGCAGCGTACCGAATGCCCCGGGTGCCGTAGAGACCCAGTACTTC
TRBJ2-2,-,once,TRBV4-1,CASRTVTDYTGELFF,TGCGCCAGCAGGACCGTTACCGACTACACCGGGGAGCTGTTTTTT
TRBJ2-1,TRBD1,-,TRBV11-3,CASSSTGGLYNEQFF,TGTGCCAGCAGCTCCACAGGGGGCCTCTACAATGAGCAGTTCTTC
TRBJ2-5,TRBD1,-,TRBV19,CASSSDRQGNWEETQYF,TGTGCCAGTAGTTCCGATCGACAGGGGAATTGGGAAGAGACCCAGTACTTC
TRBJ2-7,-,once,TRBV6-5,CASRDSNSYEQYF,TGTGCCAGCAGGGACAGCAACTCCTACGAGCAGTACTTC
TRBJ1-1,-,-,TRBV6-5,CASTDRHRMNTEAFF,TGTGCCAGCACCGACCGACACAGGATGAACACTGAAGCTTTCTTT
TRBJ2-4,-,-,TRBV7-9,CASSLALTDKNIQYF,TGTGCCAGCAGCTTAGCTCTTACTGACAAAAACATTCAGTACTTC
TRBJ1-1,-,-,TRBV7-2,CASSLIGIEAFF,TGTGCCAGCAGCTTAATCGGGATTGAAGCTTTCTTT
TRBJ2-1,-,once,TRBV7-8,CASSSRRGGPSNEQFF,TGTGCCAGCAGCTCCCGGAGGGGGGGGCCCAGCAATGAGCAGTTCTTC
TRBJ2-1,-,-,TRBV21-1,CASNLLAGGNNEQFF,TGTGCCAGCAATCTCCTAGCGGGAGGTAACAATGAGCAGTTCTTC
TRBJ2-7,TRBD2,once,TRBV27,CASSPGASGSYEQYF,TGTGCCAGCAGTCCTGGTGCTAGCGGATCCTACGAGCAGTACTTC
TRBJ2-5,TRBD1,-,TRBV5-1,CASSRDTWTGGGETQYF,TGCGCCAGCAGCCGGGACACTTGGACAGGGGGCGGGGAGACCCAGTACTTC
TRBJ1-5,-,-,TRBV4-1,CASSLSPSNQPQHF,TGCGCCAGCAGCCTAAGCCCTAGCAATCAGCCCCAGCATTTT
TRBJ2-7,TRBD2,-,TRBV2,CASRFLAGASYEQYF,TGTGCCAGCCGATTTTTAGCGGGAGCGTCCTACGAGCAGTACTTC
TRBJ2-7,-,-,TRBV18,CASSPSGGTEHYEQYF,TGTGCCAGCTCACCGTCAGGGGGGACAGAGCACTACGAGCAGTACTTC
TRBJ2-7,-,once,TRBV4-1,CASSQTTGTEGYEQYF,TGCGCCAGCAGCCAAACTACCGGGACGGAGGGATACGAGCAGTACTTC
TRBJ2-1,TRBD2,-,TRBV11-2,CASSLDRLAAYNEQFF,TGTGCCAGCAGCTTAGATCGACTAGCGGCCTACAATGAGCAGTTCTTC
TRBJ2-1,-,-,TRBV7-9,CASSLVPGEGEQFF,TGTGCCAGCAGCTTAGTTCCAGGGGAGGGTGAGCAGTTCTTC
TRBJ2-4,-,-,TRBV4-2,CASSHLGQGGLVDKNIQYF,TGTGCCAGCAGCCATCTCGGACAGGGAGGGTTAGTGGACAAAAACATTCAGTACTTC
TRBJ1-2,TRBD1,-,TRBV5-6,CASSITGGKGGYTF,TGTGCCAGCAGCATAACAGGGGGGAAAGGTGGCTACACCTTC
TRBJ1-1,TRBD1,-,TRBV7-8,CASSRGQGHTEAFF,TGTGCCAGCAGCCGGGGACAGGGGCACACTGAAGCTTTCTTT
TRBJ1-4,TRBD1,-,TRBV7-9,CASSPRTGKANEKLFF,TGTGCCAGCAGCCCCCGGACAGGAAAGGCTAATGAAAAACTGTTTTTT
TRBJ2-1,-,-,TRBV6-5,CASSYSRRAGNEQFF,TGTGCCAGCAGTTACTCCCGCCGGGCGGGCAATGAGCAGTTCTTC
TRBJ1-5,-,-,TRBV6-6,CASSPQQGMSNQPQHF,TGTGCCAGCAGCCCCCAACAGGGTATGAGCAATCAGCCCCAGCATTTT
TRBJ2-5,-,once,TRBV7-2,CASSSTKILALGETQYF,TGTGCCAGCAGCTCAACAAAAATACTAGCTCTGGGGGAGACCCAGTACTTC
TRBJ2-1,-,-,TRBV9,CASSVGEAWELGEQFF,TGTGCCAGCAGCGTAGGGGAGGCCTGGGAGCTAGGGGAGCAGTTCTTC
TRBJ2-2,TRBD2,-,TRBV14,CASSQVAGAGTGELFF,TGTGCCAGCAGCCAAGTAGCGGGGGCCGGCACCGGGGAGCTGTTTTTT
TRBJ2-5,-,once,TRBV19,CASSMTAQETQYF,TGTGCCAGTAGTATGACAGCACAAGAGACCCAGTACTTC
TRBJ1-1,-,-,TRBV7-9,CASSFPGGTEAFF,TGTGCCAGCAGCTTCCCGGGGGGCACTGAAGCTTTCTTT
TRBJ2-3,-,-,TRBV9,CASSVSQGRVYF,TGTGCCAGCAGCGTATCTCAGGGGAGGGTGTATTTT
TRBJ1-5,-,-,TRBV6-5,CASSSFRGGDQPQHF,TGTGCCAGCAGCTCTTTCCGGGGGGGAGATCAGCCCCAGCATTTT
TRBJ1-1,-,-,TRBV7-8,CASSYLQGGTEAFF,TGTGCCAGCAGCTATCTACAGGGTGGAACTGAAGCTTTCTTT
TRBJ2-1,TRBD2,-,TRBV7-2,CASSTGLAHYNEQFF,TGTGCCAGCAGCACGGGACTAGCGCATTACAATGAGCAGTTCTTC
TRBJ1-3,TRBD1,-,TRBV6-5,CASSSDRAGNTIYF,TGTGCCAGCAGCTCGGACAGGGCTGGAAACACCATATATTTT
TRBJ1-1,TRBD1,-,TRBV18,CASSPPGAGGFMNTEAFF,TGTGCCAGCTCACCCCCGGGGGCAGGGGGCTTCATGAACACTGAAGCTTTCTTT
TRBJ1-5,TRBD1,-,TRBV28,CASSLGKDRHNQPQHF,TGTGCCAGCAGTTTAGGAAAGGACAGGCATAATCAGCCCCAGCATTTT
TRBJ2-1,TRBD2,-,TRBV7-6,CASSLGPLAGANNEQFF,TGTGCCAGCAGCCTCGGGCCCTTAGCGGGGGCGAACAATGAGCAGTTCTTC
TRBJ2-7,-,-,TRBV4-1,CASSQTPGSYEQYF,TGCGCCAGCAGCCAAACGCCCGGGAGCTACGAGCAGTACTTC
TRBJ2-1,TRBD2,-,TRBV2,CASSAGLVPRGNEQFF,TGTGCCAGCAGTGCCGGACTAGTTCCTCGGGGCAATGAGCAGTTCTTC
TRBJ1-3,TRBD1,-,TRBV7-2,CASTLDRGGNTIYF,TGTGCCAGCACCCTGGACAGGGGAGGAAACACCATATATTTT
TRBJ2-7,-,-,TRBV7-2,CASSEMTAEQYF,TGTGCCAGCAGTGAAATGACAGCCGAGCAGTACTTC
TRBJ2-1,TRBD2,-,TRBV27,CASGPTGLAGNYNKQFF,TGTGCCAGCGGGCCCACGGGTCTAGCGGGTAACTACAATAAGCAGTTCTTC
TRBJ2-7,-,-,TRBV9,CASSVTPFTSSGEQYF,TGTGCCAGCAGCGTTACCCCGTTCACTAGCTCGGGCGAGCAGTACTTC
TRBJ2-3,TRBD2,-,TRBV28,CASSRTPSGSTDTQYF,TGTGCCAGCAGCCGAACCCCTAGCGGGAGCACAGATACGCAGTATTTT
TRBJ2-2,TRBD1,-,TRBV9,CASSVQGTGATGELFF,TGTGCCAGCAGCGTTCAAGGTACAGGGGCCACCGGGGAGCTGTTTTTT
TRBJ1-1,TRBD1,-,TRBV7-7,CASSSDRGTEAFF,TGTGCTAGCAGCTCCGACAGGGGAACTGAAGCTTTCTTT
TRBJ1-5,TRBD1,-,TRBV15,CATSRDQGTGQPQHF,TGTGCCACCAGCAGAGATCAAGGGACAGGACAGCCCCAGCATTTT
TRBJ1-1,-,-,TRBV6-1,CASSEEGLNTEAFF,TGTGCCAGCAGTGAGGAGGGGCTAAACACTGAAGCTTTCTTT